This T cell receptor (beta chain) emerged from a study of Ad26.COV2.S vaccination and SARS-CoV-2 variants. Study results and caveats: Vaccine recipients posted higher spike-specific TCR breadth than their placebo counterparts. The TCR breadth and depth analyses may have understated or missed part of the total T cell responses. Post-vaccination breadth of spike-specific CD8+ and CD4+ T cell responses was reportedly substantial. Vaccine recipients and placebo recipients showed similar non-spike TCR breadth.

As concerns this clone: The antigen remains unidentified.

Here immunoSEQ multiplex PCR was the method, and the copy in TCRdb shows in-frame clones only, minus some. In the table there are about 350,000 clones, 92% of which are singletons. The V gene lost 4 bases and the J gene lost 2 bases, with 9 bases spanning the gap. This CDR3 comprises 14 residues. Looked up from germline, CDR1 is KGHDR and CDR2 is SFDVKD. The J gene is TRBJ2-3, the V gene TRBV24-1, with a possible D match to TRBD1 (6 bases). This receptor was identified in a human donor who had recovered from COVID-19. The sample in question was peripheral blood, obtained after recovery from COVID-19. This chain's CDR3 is CATSDRGNTDTQYF. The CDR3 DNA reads TGTGCCACCAGTGACAGGGGAAACACAGATACGCAGTATTTT.